A selection of T cell receptor beta chains follows, all from one sample in a study of post-analysis software for immune sequencing data. One entry per CDR3 protein results from TCRdb running MiXCR on the PCR reads. The sample has about 200,000 distinct CDR3 sequences, over 25% seen once; the top ten hold roughly 3.4%. Sequenced material: blood. These receptor sequences come from a girl aged 2-17 years with multiple sclerosis. Each CDR3 is given with its conserved first and last residue. Each record gives: D gene, V gene, J gene, CDR3 protein. A D gene is named only where the DNA matches it firmly.

-	TRBV5-1	TRBJ1-2	CASSLDTNDYGYTF
-	TRBV12-3/TRBV12-4	TRBJ1-6	CASSLSNSPLHF
-	TRBV27	TRBJ2-1	CASSLGRKETQFF
TRBD2	TRBV4-1	TRBJ2-1	CASSLDFSGGAYNEQFF
-	TRBV20-1	TRBJ2-1	CSAEQLLGPYNEQFF
-	TRBV20-1	TRBJ2-7	CSAKRMNYEQYF
TRBD2	TRBV13	TRBJ2-3	CTSSLESRLAGNTDTQYF
-	TRBV4-2	TRBJ1-2	CASSQDRRLYGYTF
-	TRBV7-3	TRBJ2-5	CASSLPPEETQYF
-	TRBV28	TRBJ1-5	CASSPPWGENQPQHF
TRBD1	TRBV28	TRBJ1-2	CASSLGDRETDGYTF
-	TRBV4-1	TRBJ2-1	CASSKEGGLDEQFF
-	TRBV29-1	TRBJ1-2	CSVQQGRGYTF
-	TRBV5-6	TRBJ2-1	CASSTALEGYDEQFF
-	TRBV6-4	TRBJ2-3	CASSESGAAPDTQYF